This entry lists 22 T cell receptor beta chains sequenced from one sample in a study of cytomegalovirus exposure and HLA in healthy donors. PCR primers comprised 60 Vbeta and 13 Jbeta primers. Produced via immunoSEQ multiplex PCR; TCRdb's table is partial and in-frame only. Of 85,000 to 100,000 clones listed, 60% to 80% are singletons. Sequencing was performed on PBMCs. All receptors derive from a woman aged 25 to 45 in good health and CMV-seronegative.

This clone was counted a single time. CDR3 in amino acids: CASSRDTNTGELFF. The DNA for the CDR3 is TGTGCCAGCAGCAGGGACACGAACACCGGGGAGCTGTTTTTT. The J gene is TRBJ2-2, the V gene TRBV14; D may be TRBD1 (6 bases). From germline, CDR1 is SGHDN and CDR2 FVKESK. Trimming cost V 5 bases and J 0 bases, with 7 bases left between them. This CDR3 region has 14 residues.

Here the CDR3 reads CATSRDRGGLYNSPLHF. CDR3 coding DNA: TGTGCCACCAGCAGAGATCGCGGCGGCCTCTATAATTCACCCCTCCACTTT. This chain connects TRBV15 to TRBJ1-6, with D uncertain. The CDR3 consists of 17 residues. CDR1 LNHNV and CDR2 YYDKDF come from the germline V gene (reference sequence). Trimming stripped 0 bases from V and 3 bases from J, with 12 bases between.

Notes on this clone: Germline and junction disagree at one end, which may indicate a read error. This rearrangement joins TRBV7-9 to TRBJ1-1; D not resolved. Looked up from germline, CDR1 is SEHNR and CDR2 is FQNEAQ (reference sequence). The CDR3 spans 12 residues. The CDR3 DNA is TGTTCCAGCAGCCCCGCCGGGTTTGAAGCTTTCTTT. It translates to CSSSPAGFEAFF.

A few counts support this clone. J is TRBJ2-1 and V is TRBV7-8; perhaps TRBD2 as D (6 bases). The CDR3 extends over 15 amino acids. V was trimmed by 2 bases and J by 6 bases, leaving 14 bases between them. The V gene's germline CDR1 is SGHVS and CDR2 FQNEAQ. CDR3 DNA: TGTGCCAGCAGCTTAATGAGGGTCGGGGGCAATGAGCAGTTCTTC. It translates to CASSLMRVGGNEQFF.

This chain joins TRBV11-3 and TRBJ2-5; D unresolved. The CDR3 runs 15 residues. Deletions cut 1 base from V and 5 bases from J, with 14 bases between. Germline V lookup: CDR1 SGHNT, CDR2 YENEEA. The CDR3 sequence: CASSLGRDAWETQYF. The CDR3 coding sequence is TGTGCCAGCAGCTTAGGTAGAGATGCGTGGGAGACCCAGTACTTC.

This clone showed up just a few times. The CDR3 coding sequence is TGTGCCAGCAGCTTAGTGGCGAGCGGGAGGGGGACCGGGGAGCTGTTTTTT. Protein product: CASSLVASGRGTGELFF. The chain employs TRBV7-2 and TRBJ2-2; TRBD2 matches 10 bases. Trimming at V came to 1 base and at J to 5 bases, leaving 7 bases not matched to a gene. The germline CDR1 and CDR2 sequences are SGHTA and FQGNSA. The CDR3 consists of 17 residues.

This clone has just a few counts. The chain carries TRBV5-1 and TRBJ2-1; TRBD2 aligns across 7 bases. After removal of 0 bases from V and 3 bases from J, the junction contained 6 bases not matched to a gene. The CDR3 is 16 residues long. In germline, CDR1 is SGHRS, CDR2 YFSETQ. The CDR3 region has the DNA TGCGCCAGCAGCTTGGATCTAGCGGAACTCTACAATGAGCAGTTCTTC. It encodes CASSLDLAELYNEQFF.

The chain recombines TRBV27 with TRBJ2-6, with D hard to call. Trimming pared 6 bases from V and 2 bases from J, leaving 5 bases between. CDR1 MNHEY and CDR2 SMNVEV come from the germline V gene (reference sequence). The CDR3 totals 13 residues. In nucleotides, the CDR3 is TGTGCCAGCAGCTTCCCTGGGGCCAACGTCCTGACTTTC. Amino acids: CASSFPGANVLTF.

The rearrangement joins TRBV7-2 to TRBJ2-7; 7 bases are a match to TRBD2. The CDR3 runs to 16 residues. Germline V gene data show CDR1 as SGHTA and CDR2 as FQGNSA. Trimming removed 0 bases from V and 3 bases from J; junction bases left unmatched: 8. CDR3 loop: CASSLAAQAGLYEQYF. The CDR3 bases are TGTGCCAGCAGCTTAGCTGCTCAAGCGGGGCTCTACGAGCAGTACTTC.

V and J are TRBV6-5 and TRBJ2-1; 9 bases map to TRBD1. The CDR3 is 14 residues long. The trim removed 4 bases at V and 7 bases at J, leaving 5 bases unmatched. Germline loops: CDR1 MNHEY, CDR2 SVGAGI. DNA of the CDR3: TGTGCCAGCAGTTTCGGGACAGGGTGGAATGAGCAGTTCTTC. It encodes CASSFGTGWNEQFF.

V usage is TRBV29-1 and J usage is TRBJ1-5; D gene ambiguous. V was cut by 5 bases and J by 2 bases, with 7 bases left in between. Per germline, CDR1 SQVTM and CDR2 ANQGSEA. The CDR3 covers 12 residues. The CDR3 sequence: CSVSGGNQPQHF. The DNA for the CDR3 is TGCAGCGTTTCCGGGGGCAATCAGCCCCAGCATTTT.

This clone was seen a few times. The chain recombines TRBV7-9 with TRBJ1-2; TRBD1 agrees at 7 bases. Germline V lookup: CDR1 SEHNR, CDR2 FQNEAQ (reference sequence). V shed 0 bases and J 2 bases; nucleotides not matched to a gene: 9. This CDR3 comprises 17 residues. In DNA, the CDR3 is TGTGCCAGCAGCTTAGCTGAGTGGGACAGCTTAAACTATGGCTACACCTTC. Amino acid sequence: CASSLAEWDSLNYGYTF.

The chain carries TRBV5-4 and TRBJ2-7; tentative D call: TRBD1 (6 bases). CDR1 and CDR2 (germline): SGHNT, YYREEE (reference sequence). Trimming cost V 4 bases and J 5 bases, with 16 bases left between them. This CDR3 is 14 amino acids long. The CDR3 loop is CASSQPGELNEQYF. As DNA, the CDR3 is TGTGCCAGCAGCCAGCCAGGGGAATTAAACGAGCAGTACTTC. Looking up the rest from reference TRBV5-4 and TRBJ2-7 gives the full variable domain: ETGVTQSPTHLIKTRGQQVTLRCSSQSGHNTVSWYQQALGQGPQFIFQYYREEENGRGNFPPRFSGLQFPNYSSELNVNALELDDSALYLCASSQPGELNEQYFGPGTRLTVT.

The CDR3 is CASCRGTGELFF. Written as DNA, the CDR3 is TGTGCCAGTTGCAGGGGCACCGGGGAGCTGTTTTTT. The rearrangement links TRBV19 to TRBJ2-2, with D perhaps TRBD1 (6 bases). Germline V gene lookup returns CDR1 LNHDA and CDR2 SQIVND (reference sequence). V was clipped by 8 bases and J by 4 bases, with 8 bases between them. The CDR3 has 12 residues.

The rearrangement joins TRBV6-6 to TRBJ1-1, with D perhaps TRBD1 (5 bases). Per germline, CDR1 MNHNY and CDR2 SVGAGI (reference sequence). CDR3 length: 13 amino acids. V was clipped by 6 bases and J by 4 bases, with 12 bases between them. For the CDR3, the DNA is TGTGCCAGCAGCTTCAGACAGTCCACTGAAGCTTTCTTT. As protein: CASSFRQSTEAFF.

This chain uses TRBV2 with TRBJ2-7, with 11 bases identical to TRBD2. Germline CDR1 reads SNHLY; CDR2 reads FYNNEI. Trimming cost V 6 bases and J 2 bases; bases outside gene matches: 6. This CDR3 contains 15 residues. The DNA for the CDR3 is TGTGCCAGCAGGACCGGGACTAGCGGTCCCTACGAGCAGTACTTC. Protein sequence: CASRTGTSGPYEQYF.

The chain employs TRBV6-5 and TRBJ2-7, with D perhaps matching TRBD2 (6 bases). Trimming left V 1 base short and J 8 bases short, with 12 bases between. Germline assignment: CDR1 MNHEY and CDR2 SVGAGI. The CDR3 has 13 amino acids. The CDR3 DNA follows: TGTGCCAGCAGTTACTGGGGCGGGGATCAGCAGTACTTC. It specifies CASSYWGGDQQYF.

The V and J genes are TRBV6-4 and TRBJ2-2, with D possibly matching TRBD2 (6 bases). CDR3 length: 15 amino acids. V lost 6 bases and J lost 6, with 17 bases in between. Germline CDR1 and CDR2: MRHNA and SNTAGT. The CDR3 region is CASSRLGGASGELFF. CDR3 nucleotides: TGTGCCAGCAGCCGACTAGGAGGTGCCTCCGGGGAGCTGTTTTTT.

V usage is TRBV10-2 and J usage is TRBJ1-2; D not certain. The V and J ends lost 2 bases and 8 bases respectively, with 9 bases between them. Germline assignment: CDR1 WSHSY and CDR2 SAAADI. The CDR3 length is 12 residues. CDR3 nucleotides: TGCGCCAGCAGTGAGGGCCCTAGGGGCTACACCTTC. Translating it yields CASSEGPRGYTF.

V gene TRBV4-2 combines with J gene TRBJ2-3; TRBD2 matches at 12 bases. Trimming took 4 bases from V and 2 from J; bases not matched to a gene: 4. The CDR3 spans 16 residues. Germline V gene sequence: CDR1 LGHNA, CDR2 YNFKEQ. CDR3 in DNA: TGTGCCAGCAGCCCGGGGACTAGCGGGCTCACAGATACGCAGTATTTT. This encodes CASSPGTSGLTDTQYF.

This clone was seen many times. The gene calls are TRBV6-1 and TRBJ2-7, with 12 bases fitting TRBD2. Germline V gives CDR1 MNHNS, CDR2 SASEGT. This CDR3 region has 15 residues. Losses at the gene ends were 5 bases for V and 3 bases for J; bases not matched to a gene: 5. In DNA, the CDR3 is TGTGCCAGCAGTCGCCGACTAGCGGGGGTCTACGAGCAGTACTTC. It translates to CASSRRLAGVYEQYF.

The V gene is TRBV29-1, the J gene TRBJ2-1, with 9 bases identical to TRBD1. The V gene end was trimmed by 7 bases and the J gene end by 9 bases; junction bases not matched to a gene: 7. The germline gives CDR1 SQVTM, CDR2 ANQGSEA. This CDR3 is built from 12 residues. CDR3 DNA sequence: TGCAGCGGGACAGGGGACCGTGGTGAGCAGTTCTTC. It specifies CSGTGDRGEQFF.